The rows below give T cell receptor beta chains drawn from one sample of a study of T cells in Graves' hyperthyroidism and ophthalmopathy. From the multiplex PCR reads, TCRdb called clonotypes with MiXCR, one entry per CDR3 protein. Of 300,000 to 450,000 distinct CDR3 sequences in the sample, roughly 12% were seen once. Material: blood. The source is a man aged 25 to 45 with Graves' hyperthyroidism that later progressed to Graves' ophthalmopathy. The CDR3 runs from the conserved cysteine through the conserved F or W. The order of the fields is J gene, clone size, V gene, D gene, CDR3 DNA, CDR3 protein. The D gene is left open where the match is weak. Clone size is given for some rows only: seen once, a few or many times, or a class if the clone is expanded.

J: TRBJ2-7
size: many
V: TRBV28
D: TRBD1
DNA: TGTGCCAGCAGTTTATGGGGACAGGGGAGGCCCTACGAGCAGTACTTC
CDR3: CASSLWGQGRPYEQYF

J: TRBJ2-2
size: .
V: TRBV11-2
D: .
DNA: TGTGCCAGCAGCTTAAGAGCTAACACCGGGGAGCTGTTTTTT
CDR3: CASSLRANTGELFF

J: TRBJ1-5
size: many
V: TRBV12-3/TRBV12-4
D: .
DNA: TGTGCCAGCAGTTTCGGCGGGGTTGGGCAGCCCCAGCATTTT
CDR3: CASSFGGVGQPQHF

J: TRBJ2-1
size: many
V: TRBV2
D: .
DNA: TGTGCCAGCAGTGAGGGGGGTGCCTCCTACAATGAGCAGTTCTTC
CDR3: CASSEGGASYNEQFF

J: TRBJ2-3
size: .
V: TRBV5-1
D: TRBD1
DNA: TGCGCCAGCAGCCTCCGACAGGGCAACACAGATACGCAGTATTTT
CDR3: CASSLRQGNTDTQYF

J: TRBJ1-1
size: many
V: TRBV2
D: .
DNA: TGTGCCAGCAGATACCGATCTGAAGCTTTCTTT
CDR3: CASRYRSEAFF

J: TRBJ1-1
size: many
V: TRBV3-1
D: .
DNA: TGTGCCAGCAGCCCAGAGCACCCAGGGGCTGAAGCTTTCTTT
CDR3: CASSPEHPGAEAFF

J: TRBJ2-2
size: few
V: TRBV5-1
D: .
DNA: TGCGCCAGCAGCTTTTACCAGGGAACCGCGAACACCGGGGAGCTGTTTTTT
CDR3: CASSFYQGTANTGELFF

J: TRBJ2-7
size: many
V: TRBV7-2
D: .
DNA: TGTGCCAGCAGCTTACCCCAATTTTACGAGCAGTACTTC
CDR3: CASSLPQFYEQYF

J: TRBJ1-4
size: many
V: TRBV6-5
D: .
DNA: TGTGCCAGCAGTTACTCATCAGGGATGAATGAAAAACTGTTTTTT
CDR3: CASSYSSGMNEKLFF

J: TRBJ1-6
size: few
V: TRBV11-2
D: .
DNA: TGTGCCAGCAGCTTAACGCAGGGGTTATCCTCACCCCTCCACTTT
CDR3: CASSLTQGLSSPLHF

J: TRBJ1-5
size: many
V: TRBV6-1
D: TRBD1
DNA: TGTGCCAGCAGGGGGGGACAGGGCCAGCCCCAGCATTTT
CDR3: CASRGGQGQPQHF

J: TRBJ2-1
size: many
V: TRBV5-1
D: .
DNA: TGCGCCAGCAGCTTAGGACCGGTCGGAAATGAGCAGTTCTTC
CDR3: CASSLGPVGNEQFF

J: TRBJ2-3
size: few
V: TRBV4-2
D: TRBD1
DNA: TGTGCCAGCGGCCCCGGGACAGACACAGATACGCAGTATTTT
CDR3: CASGPGTDTDTQYF

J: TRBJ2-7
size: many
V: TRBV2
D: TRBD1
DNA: TGTGCCAGCAGTGAAGGGCAGGGGGCTGGCTACGAGCAGTACTTC
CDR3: CASSEGQGAGYEQYF